This entry lists 5 T cell receptor beta chains sequenced from one sample in a study of CD8+ T cells in alopecia areata. Treatment of the sample: oral pan-JAK inhibitor, 5-10 mg twice daily. Once RNA had been extracted, it was reverse transcribed into cDNA to act as the sequencing template. Profiled with immunoSEQ multiplex PCR; TCRdb holds only in-frame clones, not every one. The sample shows 150,000 to 200,000 clones, around three fifths of them seen only once. Sequences were derived from CD4+ T cells sorted from blood, sampled at week 4, from a patient treated with tofacitinib. The source is a human donor with alopecia areata.

The V call is TRBV13, the J call TRBJ2-5; D ambiguous. V gave up 4 bases and J gave up 10 bases, with 13 bases separating them. CDR3 length: 12 amino acids. In germline, CDR1 is PRHDT, CDR2 FYEKMQ (reference sequence). The DNA of the CDR3 is TGTGCCAGCAGCTCCCCATTGGGTATCCAGTACTTC. It yields the protein CASSSPLGIQYF.

The V call is TRBV11-2, the J call TRBJ2-1; 7 bases map to TRBD2. From germline, CDR1 is SGHAT and CDR2 FQNNGV. The CDR3 is 16 amino acids. J lost 2 bases, V lost 4 bases, and 8 bases had no gene match. CDR3 region: CASSSRLARAYNEQFF. Written as DNA, the CDR3 is TGTGCCAGCAGCTCCCGACTAGCTCGAGCCTACAATGAGCAGTTCTTC.

With regard to this clone: The missing conserved phenylalanine or tryptophan at the end of this CDR3 makes a read error likely. The DNA is left out, because the CDR3 cannot be placed on it with certainty; the CDR3 is given as TCRdb lists it. The J gene is TRBJ1-4, the V gene TRBV25-1. Germline V lookup: CDR1 MGHDK, CDR2 SYGVNS. The CDR3 is made up of 15 amino acids, end residues included. The CDR3 protein is CASSEARPGTSSWLL.

The V call is TRBV6-5, the J call TRBJ2-2, with a tentative D call TRBD1 (6 bases). CDR3 length: 12 amino acids. V was trimmed by 10 bases and J by 3 bases, leaving 9 bases between them. The V gene's germline CDR1 is MNHEY and CDR2 SVGAGI. CDR3 DNA sequence: TGTGCCACTACAGGGTACACCGGGGAGCTGTTTTTT. As protein: CATTGYTGELFF.

This clone was counted a few times. The chain carries TRBV10-3 and TRBJ1-2, with a tentative D call TRBD1 (5 bases). This CDR3 region has 13 residues. V was trimmed by 2 bases and J by 5 bases, leaving 9 bases between them. In germline, CDR1 is ENHRY, CDR2 SYGVKD. The CDR3 is CAISEAGVYGYTF. CDR3 sequence (DNA): TGTGCCATCAGTGAGGCGGGGGTATATGGCTACACCTTC.